The entry that follows covers one T cell receptor beta chain sequence. What it recognizes is unknown. This CDR3 is built from 13 residues. The V gene lost 2 bases and the J gene lost 5 bases, with 11 bases spanning the gap. CDR1 is DFQATT and CDR2 is SNEGSKA in the germline V gene (reference sequence). Attachment of unique molecular identifiers was made to individual cDNA molecules. One entry per CDR3 protein results from TCRdb running MiXCR on the 5' RACE reads. The table has tens of thousands of distinct CDR3 sequences, more than 10% seen once; the top ten hold roughly 15%. The sample belongs to a study of early T cells in non-severe SARS-CoV-2 infection. Study-wide background: From unsorted whole blood, bulk RNA was sequenced, and the chains remained unpaired.

Study results and limitations: Anti-spike CD8 responses were favored by VDJdb matching, which missed private and CD4 specificities.

This chain connects TRBV20-1 to TRBJ2-3; D not resolved. The sequenced sample was whole blood. The TCR originated in an adult who was a healthcare worker with PCR-confirmed SARS-CoV-2 infection or an uninfected control (not recorded which). CDR3 DNA: TGCAGTGCTAGAACCCCCCCGATAGATACGCAGTATTTT. Amino acid sequence: CSARTPPIDTQYF.